This TCR beta chain was retrieved from a study of Ad26.COV2.S vaccination and SARS-CoV-2 variants. Study-wide background: Ad26.COV2.S given intramuscularly, once or twice 56 days apart.

Documented treatment: roughly 18 received Ad26.COV2.S at low or high dose, single or two shots; roughly five received placebo; per-sample allocation not given. At day 63 after the first vaccine or placebo injection, samples were drawn. For this clone: The antigen is unknown.

Data came from immunoSEQ multiplex PCR; TCRdb stores just in-frame clones and leaves some out. The data show about 460,000 clones, roughly nine tenths seen once. The CDR3 has 16 amino acids. CDR1 is SGHRS and CDR2 is YFSETQ in the germline V gene. V trimming: 4 bases; J trimming: 6 bases; junction bases outside the gene matches: 12. The study's findings and limits: In TCR breadth and depth analyses, total T cell responses may have been underestimated.

The receptor's source is a person between 18 and 60 years old who received the Ad26.COV2.S COVID-19 vaccine or a placebo. The V gene is TRBV5-1, the J gene TRBJ2-3; 9 nucleotides line up with TRBD2. Sequences were derived from peripheral blood, sampled in a trial of Ad26.COV2.S vaccine versus placebo. The CDR3, as DNA: TGCGCCAGCAGCAGGGGACTAGCAGGTACAACCGATACGCAGTATTTT. This sequence encodes CASSRGLAGTTDTQYF.